The 24 T cell receptor beta chains below come from one sample, sequenced in a study of blood T cell repertoires in COVID-19. The method was immunoSEQ multiplex PCR; TCRdb's version includes in-frame clones alone and lacks a portion of them. The sample shows more than 200,000 clones, around 88% of them seen only once. The source material was peripheral blood. These receptors were taken from a woman in her forties or fifties with acute or convalescent COVID-19.

The chain links TRBV7-2 to TRBJ2-5; the match to TRBD2 covers 7 bases. The germline V gene has CDR1 SGHTA and CDR2 FQGNSA. J gave up 4 bases and V 1 base, and 9 bases lay outside the gene matches. CDR3 size: 16 residues. The CDR3 DNA reads TGTGCCAGCAGCTTAGTCCGGCGGGGGAGAGGAGAGACCCAGTACTTC. It specifies CASSLVRRGRGETQYF.

The rearrangement joins TRBV5-4 to TRBJ1-2; D might be TRBD1 (5 bases). Trimming removed 4 bases at V and 5 bases at J, with 18 bases between. This CDR3 is 15 amino acids long. CDR1 and CDR2 (germline): SGHNT, YYREEE (reference sequence). This CDR3 is CASSPPGGRRYGYTF. DNA for the CDR3: TGTGCCAGCAGCCCCCCCGGGGGGAGGAGATATGGCTACACCTTC.

The chain recombines TRBV7-6 with TRBJ2-7; 11 bases map to TRBD2. Looked up from germline, CDR1 is SGHVS and CDR2 is FNYEAQ. CDR3 size: 15 residues. V was clipped by 7 bases and J by 1 base; unmatched bases: 6. The CDR3 spells CASTPGLAESYEQYF. The CDR3 bases are TGTGCCAGCACCCCGGGACTAGCGGAATCCTACGAGCAGTACTTC.

The chain has TRBV12-5 and TRBJ2-3; 7 bases agree with TRBD1. The CDR3 totals 16 residues. The germline gives CDR1 LGHNT, CDR2 FRNRAP. With V trimmed by 0 bases and J by 1 base, 4 bases remained unmatched. Here the CDR3 DNA reads TGTGCTAGTGGTTTGGTTACAGGGGTAGGCACAGATACGCAGTATTTT. This sequence encodes CASGLVTGVGTDTQYF.

This clone was seen only a few times. The chain links TRBV7-9 to TRBJ2-5; a possible D gene is TRBD2 (6 bases). The germline V gene has CDR1 SEHNR and CDR2 FQNEAQ (reference sequence). The CDR3 runs 14 residues. V lost 3 bases and J lost 4, with 12 bases in between. The CDR3 sequence: CASSFGGPGETQYF. The CDR3 nucleotides read TGTGCCAGCAGCTTTGGAGGGCCAGGAGAGACCCAGTACTTC.

The J gene is TRBJ1-4, the V gene TRBV2; no clear D gene. This CDR3 comprises 15 residues. Trimming cost V 5 bases and J 3 bases, with 13 bases left between them. CDR1 SNHLY and CDR2 FYNNEI come from the germline V gene. CDR3 in amino acids: CASSSPGFANEKLFF. The CDR3 DNA is TGTGCCAGCAGTTCCCCAGGCTTCGCTAATGAAAAACTGTTTTTT.

The J gene is TRBJ2-1, the V gene TRBV28, with D possibly being TRBD1 (5 bases). V lost 7 bases and J 4 bases, leaving 20 bases between the germline ends. The germline V gene has CDR1 MDHEN and CDR2 SYDVKM. The CDR3 runs 16 residues. DNA of the CDR3: TGTGCCAGCATGGCACAGGAGAGTCGTTCATACAATGAGCAGTTCTTC. This encodes CASMAQESRSYNEQFF. Supplemented by reference TRBV28 and TRBJ2-1, the full variable domain reads DVKVTQSSRYLVKRTGEKVFLECVQDMDHENMFWYRQDPGLGLRLIYFSYDVKMKEKGDIPEGYSVSREKKERFSLILESASTNQTSMYLCASMAQESRSYNEQFFGPGTRLTVL.

The chain carries TRBV2 and TRBJ2-4, with D perhaps matching TRBD1 (5 bases). From germline, CDR1 is SNHLY and CDR2 FYNNEI. The CDR3 spans 14 residues. V lost 4 bases to trimming and J lost 3 bases, with 10 bases between them. The CDR3 DNA reads as TGTGCCAGCAGTGGTGACAGAAGCAAAAACATTCAGTACTTC. This encodes CASSGDRSKNIQYF. The complete variable domain, with remaining parts taken from reference TRBV2 and TRBJ2-4, reads EPEVTQTPSHQVTQMGQEVILRCVPISNHLYFYWYRQILGQKVEFLVSFYNNEISEKSEIFDDQFSVERPDGSNFTLKIRSTKLEDSAMYFCASSGDRSKNIQYFGAGTRLSVL.

DNA of the CDR3: TGTGCCAGCAGTTATGACAGGGGGGGTAACTATGGCTACACCTTC. Its protein product is CASSYDRGGNYGYTF. The chain carries TRBV2 and TRBJ1-2; 9 nucleotides match TRBD1. Per the germline V gene, CDR1 is SNHLY and CDR2 is FYNNEI. The ends lost 5 bases at V and 1 base at J; junction bases unmatched: 5. The CDR3 spans 15 residues.

The CDR3 sequence: CASSPWTATGELFF. CDR3 in DNA: TGTGCCAGCAGCCCTTGGACAGCCACCGGGGAGCTGTTTTTT. V gene TRBV14 combines with J gene TRBJ2-2; possible D gene TRBD1, 6 bases. The germline CDR1 and CDR2 sequences are SGHDN and FVKESK. Deletions cut 4 bases from V and 4 bases from J, with 10 bases between. This CDR3 contains 14 residues.

This chain uses TRBV30 with TRBJ2-2; TRBD1 is a possible D gene (5 bases). The CDR3 loop spans 14 amino acids. V was pared by 0 bases and J by 5 bases, with 10 bases between. The germline gives CDR1 GTSNPN, CDR2 SVGIG (reference sequence). This CDR3 is CAWSVGARTGELFF. CDR3 nucleotides: TGTGCCTGGAGTGTAGGGGCCAGAACCGGGGAGCTGTTTTTT.

Only a few counts were recorded for this clone. CDR3 nucleotides: TGTGCCAGCAGTTTAGGCAGGGTCTACGAGCAGTACTTC. As protein: CASSLGRVYEQYF. The rearrangement links TRBV27 to TRBJ2-7; tentatively, D is TRBD1 (5 bases). The germline CDR1 and CDR2 sequences are MNHEY and SMNVEV (reference sequence). The CDR3 is 13 amino acids. V gave up 2 bases and J gave up 3 bases, with 8 bases separating them.

The rearrangement uses TRBV19 and TRBJ1-1; maybe TRBD1 (5 bases). Germline V gives CDR1 LNHDA, CDR2 SQIVND (reference sequence). V shed 5 bases and J shed 5 bases, with 21 bases lying between them. The CDR3 loop spans 16 amino acids. The CDR3 sequence is CASSVRPGLRGTEAFF. DNA for the CDR3: TGTGCCAGTAGTGTTCGTCCGGGACTCCGAGGGACTGAAGCTTTCTTT. The variable domain in full, completed from reference TRBV19 and TRBJ1-1, reads DGGITQSPKYLFRKEGQNVTLSCEQNLNHDAMYWYRQDPGQGLRLIYYSQIVNDFQKGDIAEGYSVSREKKESFPLTVTSAQKNPTAFYLCASSVRPGLRGTEAFFGQGTRLTVV.

This rearrangement joins TRBV28 to TRBJ2-7, with D hard to call. Trimming took 2 bases from V and 5 from J, leaving 13 bases between them. Looked up from germline, CDR1 is MDHEN and CDR2 is SYDVKM. The CDR3 spans 14 residues. The CDR3 protein is CASSLPNTEHEQYF. DNA for the CDR3: TGTGCCAGCAGTTTACCAAACACGGAGCACGAGCAGTACTTC.

The chain is built from TRBV18 and TRBJ2-2, with D possibly TRBD2 on 6 matching bases. V lost 3 bases, J lost 5 bases, and 16 bases lay in between. In germline, CDR1 is KGHSH, CDR2 LQKENI. CDR3 length: 16 amino acids. The CDR3 region is CASSPMGRGSTGELFF. CDR3 nucleotide sequence: TGTGCCAGCTCACCCATGGGACGGGGGTCGACCGGGGAGCTGTTTTTT.

The rearrangement uses TRBV4-1 and TRBJ2-3, with 9 bases identical to TRBD2. V lost 0 bases, J lost 4 bases, and 11 bases stayed unmatched. Looked up from germline, CDR1 is MGHRA and CDR2 is YSYEKL. This CDR3 spans 18 amino acids. The CDR3 DNA reads as TGCGCCAGCAGCCAAGAAACGGGACTAGCTGTTAGCGCAGATACGCAGTATTTT. Translating it yields CASSQETGLAVSADTQYF.

The rearrangement joins TRBV12-3 or TRBV12-4 to TRBJ1-6; D perhaps matches TRBD1 (6 bases). This CDR3 spans 13 amino acids. Trimming left V 7 bases short and J 8 bases short, with 12 bases between. The CDR3 nucleotides are TGTGCCAGCACCTACAGGGAGTATTCACCCCTCCACTTT. Residues: CASTYREYSPLHF.

This clone came up a few times. This chain links TRBV19 with TRBJ2-7; D is uncertain. Germline CDR1 reads LNHDA; CDR2 reads SQIVND (reference sequence). V was pared by 3 bases and J by 0 bases, with 12 bases between. This CDR3 has 15 amino acids. The CDR3 sequence is CASSIAGASSYEQYF. The CDR3 DNA reads TGTGCCAGTAGTATTGCAGGTGCCAGCTCCTACGAGCAGTACTTC. Variable domain in full (rest from reference TRBV19 and TRBJ2-7): DGGITQSPKYLFRKEGQNVTLSCEQNLNHDAMYWYRQDPGQGLRLIYYSQIVNDFQKGDIAEGYSVSREKKESFPLTVTSAQKNPTAFYLCASSIAGASSYEQYFGPGTRLTVT.

The J gene is TRBJ1-4, the V gene TRBV4-2, with 9 bases lining up with TRBD1. The CDR3 length is 15 residues. CDR1 and CDR2 from the germline V gene are LGHNA and YNFKEQ. V dropped 6 bases and J dropped 7; count of bases not matched to a gene: 9. The CDR3 is CASRPTWTGVEKLFF. The CDR3 DNA sequence: TGTGCCAGCAGGCCGACCTGGACAGGGGTTGAAAAACTGTTTTTT.

A word on this clone: Different DNA sequences within this sample yield the same CDR3. The chain is built from TRBV6-5 and TRBJ2-7; 8 nucleotides agree with TRBD1. V shed 5 bases and J 4 bases; nucleotides not matched to a gene: 4. There are 13 residues in the CDR3. Germline values: CDR1 MNHEY, CDR2 SVGAGI. CDR3 sequence (DNA): TGTGCCAGCAGTCCAGGGGGCTCGTACGAGCAGTACTTC. Translation: CASSPGGSYEQYF.

The chain recombines TRBV5-1 with TRBJ1-1, with 7 bases matching TRBD1. The CDR3 is made up of 17 amino acids. Trimming at V came to 4 bases and at J to 0 bases, leaving 12 bases not matched to a gene. The V gene's germline CDR1 is SGHRS and CDR2 YFSETQ. The CDR3 reads CASSPRTGLDMNTEAFF. For the CDR3, the DNA is TGCGCCAGCAGCCCTCGGACAGGCTTGGATATGAACACTGAAGCTTTCTTT.

This chain links TRBV30 with TRBJ2-3; 10 bases map to TRBD2. CDR3 length: 16 residues. Germline V gene lookup returns CDR1 GTSNPN and CDR2 SVGIG (reference sequence). After removal of 7 bases from V and 6 bases from J, the junction contained 16 bases not matched to a gene. The CDR3: CASHRRLAGALDTQYF. The CDR3 DNA reads as TGTGCCTCCCACAGGAGGCTAGCGGGAGCTCTGGATACGCAGTATTTT.

The chain links TRBV5-6 to TRBJ2-2, with D maybe TRBD2 (5 bases). Germline CDR1 SGHDT, CDR2 YYEEEE. Trimming took 3 bases from V and 2 from J, leaving 8 bases between them. The CDR3 contains 14 residues. The CDR3 DNA reads as TGTGCCAGCAGCTCCGGACTTAACACCGGGGAGCTGTTTTTT. It translates to CASSSGLNTGELFF.

The rearrangement joins TRBV28 to TRBJ2-7, with 9 positions matching TRBD2. In germline, CDR1 is MDHEN, CDR2 SYDVKM. The CDR3 totals 15 residues. After removal of 7 bases from V and 2 bases from J, the junction contained 9 bases not matched to a gene. CDR3 in DNA: TGTGCCAGCATGGACCCCGGGACTAGCCCCTACGAGCAGTACTTC. Translation: CASMDPGTSPYEQYF.